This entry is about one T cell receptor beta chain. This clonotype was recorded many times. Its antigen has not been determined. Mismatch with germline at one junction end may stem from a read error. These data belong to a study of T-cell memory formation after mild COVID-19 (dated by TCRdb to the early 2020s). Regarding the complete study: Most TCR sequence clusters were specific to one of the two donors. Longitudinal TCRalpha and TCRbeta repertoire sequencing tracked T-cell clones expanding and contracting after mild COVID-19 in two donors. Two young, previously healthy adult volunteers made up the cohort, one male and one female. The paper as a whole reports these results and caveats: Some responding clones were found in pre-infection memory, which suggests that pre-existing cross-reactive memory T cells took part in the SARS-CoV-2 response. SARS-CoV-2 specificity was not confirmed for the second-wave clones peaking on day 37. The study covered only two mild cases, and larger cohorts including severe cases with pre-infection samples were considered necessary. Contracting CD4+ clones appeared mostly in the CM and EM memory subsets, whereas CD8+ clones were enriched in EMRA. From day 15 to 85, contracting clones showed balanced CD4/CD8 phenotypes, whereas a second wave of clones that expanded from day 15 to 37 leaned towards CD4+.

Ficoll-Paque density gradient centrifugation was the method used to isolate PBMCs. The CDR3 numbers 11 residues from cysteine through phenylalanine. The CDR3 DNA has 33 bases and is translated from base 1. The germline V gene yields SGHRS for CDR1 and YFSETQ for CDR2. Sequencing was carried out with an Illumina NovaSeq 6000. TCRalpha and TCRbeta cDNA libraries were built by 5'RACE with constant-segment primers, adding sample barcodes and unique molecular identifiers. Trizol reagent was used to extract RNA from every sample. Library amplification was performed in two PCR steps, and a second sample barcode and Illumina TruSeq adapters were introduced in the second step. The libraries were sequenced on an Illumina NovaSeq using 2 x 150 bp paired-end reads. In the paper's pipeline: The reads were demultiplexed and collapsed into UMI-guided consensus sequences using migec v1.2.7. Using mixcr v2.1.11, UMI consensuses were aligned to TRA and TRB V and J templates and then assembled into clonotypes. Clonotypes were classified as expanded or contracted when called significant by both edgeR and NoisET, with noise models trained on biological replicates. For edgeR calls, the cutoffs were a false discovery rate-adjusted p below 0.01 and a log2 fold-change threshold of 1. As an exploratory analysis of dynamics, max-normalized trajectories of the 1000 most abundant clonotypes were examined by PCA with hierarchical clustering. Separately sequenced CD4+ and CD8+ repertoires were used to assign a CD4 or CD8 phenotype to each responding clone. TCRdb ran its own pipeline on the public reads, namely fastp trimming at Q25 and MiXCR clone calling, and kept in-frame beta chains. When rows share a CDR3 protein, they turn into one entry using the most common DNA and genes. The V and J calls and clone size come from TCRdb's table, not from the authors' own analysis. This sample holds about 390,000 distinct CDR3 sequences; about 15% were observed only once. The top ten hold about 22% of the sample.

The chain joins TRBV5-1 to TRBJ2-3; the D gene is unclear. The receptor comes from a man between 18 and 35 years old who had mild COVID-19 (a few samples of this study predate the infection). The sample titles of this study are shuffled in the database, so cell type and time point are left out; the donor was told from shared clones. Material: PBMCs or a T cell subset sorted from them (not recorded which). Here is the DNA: TGTGCCAGCAGCACCACAGATACGCAGTATTTT. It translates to CASSTTDTQYF.